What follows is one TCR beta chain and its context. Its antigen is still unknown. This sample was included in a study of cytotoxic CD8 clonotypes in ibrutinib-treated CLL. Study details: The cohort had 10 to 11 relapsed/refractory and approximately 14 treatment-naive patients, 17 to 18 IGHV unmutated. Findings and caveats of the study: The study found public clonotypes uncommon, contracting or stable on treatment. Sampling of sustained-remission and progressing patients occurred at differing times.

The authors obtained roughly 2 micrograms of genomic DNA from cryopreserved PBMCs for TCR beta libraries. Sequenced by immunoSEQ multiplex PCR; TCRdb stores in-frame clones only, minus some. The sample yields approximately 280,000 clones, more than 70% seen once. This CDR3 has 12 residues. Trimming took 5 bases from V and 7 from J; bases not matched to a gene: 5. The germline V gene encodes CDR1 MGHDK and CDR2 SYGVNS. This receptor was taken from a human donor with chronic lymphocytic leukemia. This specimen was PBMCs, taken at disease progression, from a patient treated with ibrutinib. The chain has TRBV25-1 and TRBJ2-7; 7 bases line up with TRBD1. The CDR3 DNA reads TGTGCCAGCAGTCGACAGGGAGATGAGCAGTACTTC. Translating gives CASSRQGDEQYF.